Below, 10 T cell receptor beta chains from the same sample are listed, as sequenced in a study of blood T cell repertoires in COVID-19. Profiled with immunoSEQ multiplex PCR; TCRdb holds only in-frame clones, not every one. The sample yields tens of thousands of clones, 72% seen once. Source material: peripheral blood. These receptors originate from a woman in her sixties or seventies with COVID-19, enrolled during active disease.

The V gene is TRBV19, the J gene TRBJ2-7, with 8 bases aligning to TRBD1. The junction had 9 bases not matched to a gene; V was cut back by 4 bases and J by 4 bases. From germline, CDR1 is LNHDA and CDR2 SQIVND (reference sequence). The CDR3 has 15 amino acids. The DNA for the CDR3 is TGTGCCAGTAGTACCGAAGGACAGGGAACTTACGAGCAGTACTTC. It is translated as CASSTEGQGTYEQYF. The whole variable domain, filled in from reference TRBV19 and TRBJ2-7, reads DGGITQSPKYLFRKEGQNVTLSCEQNLNHDAMYWYRQDPGQGLRLIYYSQIVNDFQKGDIAEGYSVSREKKESFPLTVTSAQKNPTAFYLCASSTEGQGTYEQYFGPGTRLTVT.

This rearrangement joins TRBV6-2 or TRBV6-3 to TRBJ1-4, with a possible D match to TRBD1 (5 bases). Trimming removed 5 bases at V and 8 bases at J, with 15 bases between. This CDR3 is built from 14 residues. CDR1 MNHEY and CDR2 SVGEGT come from the germline V gene. This chain's CDR3 is CASSRTGTDEKLFF. The CDR3 DNA follows: TGTGCCAGCAGTCGAACTGGGACTGACGAAAAACTGTTTTTT.

The chain employs TRBV9 and TRBJ2-2; 9 bases fit TRBD2. The CDR3 sequence is 17 residues long. J lost 5 bases, V lost 0 bases, and 8 bases had no gene match. Per germline, CDR1 SGDLS and CDR2 YYNGEE. CDR3 loop: CASSVAAGGPGTGELFF. The CDR3 DNA reads as TGTGCCAGCAGCGTAGCTGCGGGGGGGCCGGGAACCGGGGAGCTGTTTTTT.

This rearrangement joins TRBV19 to TRBJ2-3; unclear D gene. This CDR3 is built from 14 residues. In germline, CDR1 is LNHDA, CDR2 SQIVND (reference sequence). V was cut by 7 bases and J by 2 bases, with 13 bases left in between. DNA of the CDR3: TGTGCCAGTACCAGCCTCGGGTCCACAGATACGCAGTATTTT. It yields the protein CASTSLGSTDTQYF.

The V gene is TRBV27, the J gene TRBJ1-4; unclear D gene. Per germline, CDR1 MNHEY and CDR2 SMNVEV (reference sequence). The CDR3 spans 13 residues. Trimming shortened V by 7 bases and J by 8 bases, and 14 bases separated the two germline ends. The CDR3 loop reads CASMSNGEEKLFF. The CDR3 DNA reads TGTGCCAGCATGTCTAATGGTGAAGAAAAACTGTTTTTT.

V is TRBV7-6 and J is TRBJ2-7, with TRBD2 identical over 8 bases. The DNA end is more similar to TRBJ2-5, so the J call may be wrong. This CDR3 has 16 amino acids. CDR1 SGHVS and CDR2 FNYEAQ come from the germline V gene. CDR3 residues: CASSLLGLGGQETQYF. The CDR3 DNA is TGTGCCAGCAGCTTATTGGGACTAGGGGGACAAGAGACCCAGTACTTC.

The V call is TRBV6-5, the J call TRBJ2-7; 8 bases agree with TRBD1. After removal of 4 bases from V and 2 bases from J, the junction contained 4 bases not matched to a gene. CDR1 is MNHEY, CDR2 SVGAGI, per germline. The CDR3 has 14 amino acids. DNA for the CDR3: TGTGCCAGCAGTTCCACAGGGGGAACCTACGAGCAGTACTTC. The encoded protein is CASSSTGGTYEQYF.

V and J are TRBV9 and TRBJ1-6; D unresolved. Germline V gene data show CDR1 as SGDLS and CDR2 as YYNGEE. The CDR3 is 16 amino acids. The V end was cut by 0 bases, the J end by 6 bases, with 13 bases between. The CDR3 sequence: CASSVGGTRGNSPLHF. CDR3 DNA sequence: TGTGCCAGCAGCGTAGGAGGCACCCGGGGTAATTCACCCCTCCACTTT.

This chain joins TRBV9 and TRBJ1-3, with TRBD1 identical over 9 bases. The CDR3 loop spans 15 amino acids. The germline V gene encodes CDR1 SGDLS and CDR2 YYNGEE. The J segment lost 4 bases and the V segment lost 4 bases, leaving 6 bases of the junction unmatched. CDR3 loop: CASSSGTGIGNTIYF. In DNA, the CDR3 is TGTGCCAGCAGCTCAGGGACAGGGATAGGAAACACCATATATTTT.

This clone has only a few counts. Here the CDR3 DNA reads TGTGCCAGCAAATCACCGAGACAGGCACTGTTTTTT. The encoded protein is CASKSPRQALFF. This chain uses TRBV6-5 with TRBJ1-4; weak D call: TRBD1 (6 bases). CDR3 length equals 12 residues. Looked up from germline, CDR1 is MNHEY and CDR2 is SVGAGI. Trimming removed 7 bases at V and 13 bases at J, with 16 bases between.